Listed here are 25 T cell receptor beta chains from one sample, sequenced in a study of shared clonotypes between healthy human individuals. Clones were read by immunoSEQ multiplex PCR, and TCRdb kept only the in-frame ones, dropping some. The sample shows approximately 600,000 clones, roughly 95% of them seen only once. Naive CD8 cells were CD45RO-negative, positively selected for CCR7, excluding terminally differentiated effector memory CD45RA+ cells. Sequencing input: naive CD8+ T cells sorted from blood. The receptors come from a woman in her twenties or thirties in good health.

The J gene is TRBJ1-1, the V gene TRBV27; 10 nucleotides line up with TRBD1. Losses at the gene ends were 7 bases for V and 5 bases for J; bases not matched to a gene: 10. The CDR3 spans 15 residues. Germline CDR1 MNHEY, CDR2 SMNVEV (reference sequence). CDR3 nucleotides: TGTGCCAGCAAGCCGGGGGACAGGGGATATACTGAAGCTTTCTTT. It yields the protein CASKPGDRGYTEAFF.

This chain joins TRBV6-1 and TRBJ2-7, with 9 nucleotides matching TRBD2. The CDR3 length is 14 residues. With V trimmed by 8 bases and J by 4 bases, 9 bases remained unmatched. Germline CDR1 is MNHNS and CDR2 is SASEGT. CDR3 region: CASSSGLAGYEQYF. CDR3 nucleotides: TGTGCCAGCTCTTCCGGGCTAGCGGGGTACGAGCAGTACTTC.

The chain is built from TRBV28 and TRBJ2-3; 9 nucleotides agree with TRBD1. The CDR3 is 16 amino acids. Germline CDR1 reads MDHEN; CDR2 reads SYDVKM. The junction had 6 bases not matched to a gene; V was cut back by 5 bases and J by 0 bases. The CDR3: CASSRGDRVSTDTQYF. Written as DNA, the CDR3 is TGTGCCAGCAGTCGGGGGGACAGGGTGAGCACAGATACGCAGTATTTT.

The genes are TRBV4-1 and TRBJ2-5, with D unclear. The assigned J gene may be wrong: the sequence end matches TRBJ2-7 better. The V gene's germline CDR1 is MGHRA and CDR2 YSYEKL. The CDR3 spans 13 residues. This CDR3 is CASSQVGSYEQYF. CDR3 DNA: TGCGCCAGCAGCCAAGTGGGGTCGTACGAGCAGTACTTC.

The chain recombines TRBV7-9 with TRBJ1-1, with TRBD1 matching 8 bases. J gave up 3 bases and V 4 bases, and 7 bases lay outside the gene matches. The germline V gene has CDR1 SEHNR and CDR2 FQNEAQ (reference sequence). The CDR3 spans 15 residues. In nucleotides, the CDR3 is TGTGCCAGCAGCTGGACAGGGAGTTTGTACACTGAAGCTTTCTTT. Amino acids: CASSWTGSLYTEAFF.

This clone occurred once. The genes are TRBV28 and TRBJ1-5; 9 nucleotides match TRBD1. Trimming took 2 bases from V and 1 from J; bases not matched to a gene: 18. The germline CDR1 and CDR2 sequences are MDHEN and SYDVKM. The CDR3 contains 21 residues. The CDR3 DNA reads as TGTGCCAGCAGTTTACACCTAGGGACAGGGCGATACCGGGTGAGCAATCAGCCCCAGCATTTT. Translation: CASSLHLGTGRYRVSNQPQHF.

J is TRBJ1-2 and V is TRBV5-4; D is unresolved. V lost 0 bases and J lost 3, with 12 bases in between. This CDR3 is built from 15 residues. The germline CDR1 and CDR2 sequences are SGHNT and YYREEE (reference sequence). CDR3 residues: CASSLGRAVHYGYTF. In nucleotides, the CDR3 is TGTGCCAGCAGCTTGGGTAGGGCGGTCCACTATGGCTACACCTTC.

The chain joins TRBV29-1 to TRBJ2-7; 16 nucleotides line up with TRBD2. Germline CDR1 SQVTM, CDR2 ANQGSEA. The V segment lost 1 base and the J segment 3 bases; nucleotides outside the gene matches: 12. CDR3 length: 19 residues. CDR3 nucleotides: TGCAGCGTTGAAGGTTCGACCTCAGGGACTAGCGGGAGGGGCTACGAGCAGTACTTC. Protein: CSVEGSTSGTSGRGYEQYF.

The chain combines TRBV5-1 with TRBJ2-1; D possibly corresponds to TRBD2 (5 bases). The V end was cut by 4 bases, the J end by 7 bases, with 21 bases between. Per the germline V gene, CDR1 is SGHRS and CDR2 is YFSETQ. The CDR3 length is 16 residues. The CDR3 loop is CASSPGREPFLNEQFF. The CDR3, as DNA: TGCGCCAGCAGCCCCGGTCGGGAACCATTTTTAAATGAGCAGTTCTTC.

This clone was counted once. The CDR3, as DNA: TGTGCCAGCAGCTCTAGCGGGCTCAACGAGCAGTACTTC. Its translation: CASSSSGLNEQYF. The V gene is TRBV7-9, the J gene TRBJ2-5; 8 bases are shared with TRBD2. The J call may be in error: the DNA end matches TRBJ2-7 better. CDR3 length equals 13 residues. Per germline, CDR1 SEHNR and CDR2 FQNEAQ (reference sequence).

The rearrangement uses TRBV28 and TRBJ1-1; 11 nucleotides agree with TRBD1. Trimming removed 8 bases from V and 2 bases from J; junction bases left unmatched: 7. CDR3 length equals 15 residues. In germline, CDR1 is MDHEN, CDR2 SYDVKM. The CDR3 region is CASDTGQGANTEAFF. CDR3 DNA sequence: TGTGCCAGCGATACCGGACAGGGGGCTAACACTGAAGCTTTCTTT.

The chain uses TRBV7-6 and TRBJ2-7; D gene uncertain. CDR1 is SGHVS, CDR2 FNYEAQ, per germline. V was clipped by 5 bases and J by 0 bases, with 11 bases between them. The CDR3 is 14 amino acids. The CDR3 region is CASSITPSSYEQYF. CDR3 nucleotides: TGTGCCAGCAGCATAACCCCTAGCTCCTACGAGCAGTACTTC.

The chain combines TRBV28 with TRBJ2-2; D gene ambiguous. V was clipped by 7 bases and J by 6 bases, with 6 bases between them. From germline, CDR1 is MDHEN and CDR2 SYDVKM. The CDR3 has 11 residues. The CDR3 coding sequence is TGTGCCAGCACGCAGTCCGGGGAGCTGTTTTTT. As protein: CASTQSGELFF.

CDR3 sequence (DNA): TGTGCCAGCACTGGACAGGGCTGGTGGAACACTGAAGCTTTCTTT. It codes for CASTGQGWWNTEAFF. The chain recombines TRBV6-5 with TRBJ1-1; 8 bases agree with TRBD1. Looked up from germline, CDR1 is MNHEY and CDR2 is SVGAGI. The CDR3 length is 15 residues. V lost 7 bases to trimming and J lost 1 base; unmatched junction nucleotides: 8.

This rearrangement joins TRBV28 to TRBJ2-7; D might be TRBD2 (5 bases). Germline V gives CDR1 MDHEN, CDR2 SYDVKM. The V gene lost 5 bases and the J gene lost 1 base, with 12 bases spanning the gap. The CDR3 runs 14 residues. The CDR3 DNA reads as TGTGCCAGCAGTCGCGACGGGGAATCCTACGAGCAGTACTTC. It translates to CASSRDGESYEQYF.

The rearrangement uses TRBV27 and TRBJ2-7; D tentatively reads TRBD1 or TRBD2 (5 bases each). The V end lost 3 bases, the J end lost 5 bases, and 11 bases lay between the germline ends. Germline CDR1 and CDR2: MNHEY and SMNVEV (reference sequence). The CDR3 loop spans 13 amino acids. The CDR3: CASSFGLGDEQYF. DNA for the CDR3: TGTGCCAGCAGTTTCGGTTTGGGGGACGAGCAGTACTTC.

The V and J genes are TRBV30 and TRBJ2-1; D might be TRBD2 (6 bases). CDR3 length: 10 residues. Trimming left V 7 bases short and J 9 bases short, with 10 bases between. Germline assignment: CDR1 GTSNPN and CDR2 SVGIG (reference sequence). The CDR3 DNA follows: TGTGCCTCAGACGGGGGTGAGCAGTTCTTC. Translation: CASDGGEQFF. Combining the CDR3 with reference TRBV30 and TRBJ2-1 gives the whole variable domain SQTIHQWPATLVQPVGSPLSLECTVEGTSNPNLYWYRQAAGRGLQLLFYSVGIGQISSEVPQNLSASRPQDRQFILSSKKLLLSDSGFYLCASDGGEQFFGPGTRLTVL.

This chain joins TRBV27 and TRBJ2-7; D might be TRBD1 (6 bases). Germline V gives CDR1 MNHEY, CDR2 SMNVEV (reference sequence). V was pared by 5 bases and J by 4 bases, with 15 bases between. The CDR3 runs 14 residues. The CDR3 DNA is TGTGCCAGCAGTCTAGCCCTGAGGGGGTACGAGCAGTACTTC. It encodes CASSLALRGYEQYF.

The gene calls are TRBV28 and TRBJ2-5, with a possible D match to TRBD2 (5 bases). CDR3 length equals 14 residues. Germline CDR1 reads MDHEN; CDR2 reads SYDVKM. Trimming shortened V by 6 bases and J by 4 bases, and 15 bases separated the two germline ends. The CDR3 DNA reads as TGTGCCAGCAGCGACGATTGGGAGATAGAGACCCAGTACTTC. Residues: CASSDDWEIETQYF.

This rearrangement joins TRBV7-9 to TRBJ2-1; D remains unclear. Germline V gene data show CDR1 as SEHNR and CDR2 as FQNEAQ (reference sequence). The CDR3 sequence is 13 residues long. V lost 4 bases and J 8 bases, leaving 12 bases between the germline ends. CDR3 nucleotide sequence: TGTGCCAGCAGCTCCCTAGAGCGTCATGAGCAGTTCTTC. Translated: CASSSLERHEQFF.

The chain joins TRBV27 to TRBJ2-7; TRBD1 aligns across 9 bases. This CDR3 is built from 15 residues. Germline V lookup: CDR1 MNHEY, CDR2 SMNVEV (reference sequence). Trimming removed 8 bases from V and 6 bases from J; junction bases left unmatched: 14. For the CDR3, the DNA is TGTGCCAGCGGCTTAACCGGGACAGGGCAACGCGAGCAGTACTTC. Translation gives CASGLTGTGQREQYF.

This clone occurred once. The V call is TRBV6-4, the J call TRBJ1-1, with a tentative D call TRBD1 (5 bases). Germline CDR1 reads MRHNA; CDR2 reads SNTAGT. V lost 6 bases and J 2 bases, leaving 10 bases between the germline ends. CDR3 length: 13 amino acids. The CDR3 reads CASRLTDNTEAFF. The DNA of the CDR3 is TGTGCCAGCAGACTGACAGATAACACTGAAGCTTTCTTT.

The chain combines TRBV5-1 with TRBJ2-1; D perhaps matches TRBD1 (6 bases). Per germline, CDR1 SGHRS and CDR2 YFSETQ. The V end lost 4 bases, the J end lost 0 bases, and 14 bases lay between the germline ends. The CDR3 runs 16 residues. The DNA of the CDR3 is TGCGCCAGCAGCGACCGGGACACCTACTCCTACAATGAGCAGTTCTTC. Its protein is CASSDRDTYSYNEQFF.

A few counts support this clone. The rearrangement uses TRBV6-1 and TRBJ2-7; 8 positions match TRBD1. CDR1 is MNHNS, CDR2 SASEGT, per germline. The CDR3 loop spans 15 amino acids. Germline trimming cut 2 bases from V and 2 bases from J; bases unmatched to any gene: 5. CDR3: CASSEQGQETYEQYF. CDR3 bases: TGTGCCAGCAGTGAACAGGGACAGGAGACCTACGAGCAGTACTTC.

This chain connects TRBV10-1 to TRBJ2-2; 7 positions match TRBD1. V lost 4 bases and J lost 7; bases outside the gene matches: 6. The CDR3 loop spans 14 amino acids. Germline values: CDR1 WNHNN, CDR2 SYGVQD (reference sequence). The CDR3 spells CASSVSRGIGELFF. The CDR3 DNA sequence: TGCGCCAGCAGTGTGTCCAGGGGGATCGGGGAGCTGTTTTTT.